This is a list of T cell receptor beta chains from one sample in a study of T-cell reconstitution after alpha-beta-depleted transplantation in children. MiXCR, applied by TCRdb to the PCR reads, yields one record per CDR3 protein. The sample carries 250,000 to 300,000 distinct CDR3 sequences, around 7.1% recorded once. Specimen: peripheral blood, collected 360 days after TCRalphabeta/CD19-depleted stem cell transplant. All receptors derive from a female patient aged 2-9 years who had a stem cell transplant for Fanconi anemia, so the T cells may come from the graft donor. Both conserved end residues are part of each CDR3. The D gene is left open where the match is weak. Clone size appears in some rows only: once, few, many, or a class for an expanded clone.

CDR3aa	CDR3nt	abundance	d_gene	v_gene	j_gene
CASSTGTGQPQHF	TGTGCCAGCAGTACAGGGACGGGTCAGCCCCAGCATTTT	.	.	TRBV6-1	TRBJ1-5
CASGPLAGGYNEQFF	TGCGCCAGCGGCCCCTTAGCGGGGGGCTACAATGAGCAGTTCTTC	.	TRBD2	TRBV5-1	TRBJ2-1
CSAERGGRGAFF	TGCAGTGCAGAGAGGGGCGGGAGGGGAGCTTTCTTT	few	.	TRBV20-1	TRBJ1-1
CASSHSALDGYTF	TGTGCCAGCAGCCACAGTGCCCTGGATGGCTACACCTTC	many	.	TRBV7-9	TRBJ1-2
CASRPGQGNWAFF	TGTGCCAGCAGACCCGGACAGGGGAATTGGGCTTTCTTT	many	TRBD1	TRBV28	TRBJ1-1
CASSFIRGSGEKLFF	TGTGCCAGCAGTTTTATCAGGGGGAGCGGTGAAAAACTGTTTTTT	.	TRBD1	TRBV6-5	TRBJ1-4
CASSYQTGGIGEQFF	TGTGCCAGCAGCTATCAGACAGGGGGGATTGGTGAGCAGTTCTTC	many	TRBD1	TRBV12-3/TRBV12-4	TRBJ2-1
CASSPGTANSPLHF	TGTGCCAGCAGCCCCGGGACAGCTAATTCACCCCTCCACTTT	few	TRBD1	TRBV3-1	TRBJ1-6
CSARGASGEQFF	TGCAGTGCTAGGGGAGCTTCTGGTGAGCAGTTCTTC	many	.	TRBV20-1	TRBJ2-1
CASSGTKEGVLINEQFF	TGCGCCAGCAGTGGTACCAAGGAGGGGGTGTTAATAAATGAGCAGTTCTTC	.	.	TRBV23-1	TRBJ2-1
CASSYSDTYEQYF	TGTGCCAGCAGTTACTCGGACACCTACGAGCAGTACTTC	many	.	TRBV6-6	TRBJ2-7
CASRRQGELIQYF	TGTGCCAGCAGGAGACAGGGCGAGCTCATTCAGTACTTC	many	TRBD1	TRBV27	TRBJ2-4
CASSWRPGRHNGNTIYF	TGTGCCAGCAGCTGGCGGCCAGGACGGCACAATGGAAACACCATATATTTT	.	.	TRBV7-9	TRBJ1-3
CASTPQGWTRSGTQYF	TGTGCCAGCACTCCCCAGGGGTGGACTAGATCAGGAACGCAGTATTTT	.	.	TRBV27	TRBJ2-3
CASSFLVNYGYTF	TGTGCCAGCAGTTTTCTGGTGAACTATGGCTACACCTTC	many	.	TRBV12-3/TRBV12-4	TRBJ1-2
CSARAQGQRGYGYTF	TGCAGTGCTAGAGCACAGGGGCAAAGGGGGTATGGCTACACCTTC	many	TRBD1	TRBV20-1	TRBJ1-2
CASSSTSGKTNYGYTF	TGTGCCAGCAGCTCCACCTCAGGAAAAACTAACTATGGCTACACCTTC	many	.	TRBV7-9	TRBJ1-2
CASSWLPGELFF	TGCGCCAGCAGCTGGCTCCCGGGGGAGCTGTTTTTT	.	.	TRBV5-1	TRBJ2-2
CASSPLTGSNNEQFF	TGTGCCAGCTCACCTCTGACCGGGTCCAACAATGAGCAGTTCTTC	many	.	TRBV18	TRBJ2-1
CASSQIVLAGDNEQFF	TGTGCCAGCAGCCAAATCGTGCTAGCGGGGGACAATGAGCAGTTCTTC	many	TRBD2	TRBV3-1	TRBJ2-1
CSVDSGGNEKLFF	TGCAGCGTTGACTCGGGTGGAAATGAAAAACTGTTTTTT	many	.	TRBV29-1	TRBJ1-4
CAGNVGSGPQHF	TGTGCCGGAAATGTAGGCTCGGGGCCCCAGCATTTT	many	.	TRBV6-1	TRBJ1-5
CASSQDRVDGGYNSPLHF	TGCGCCAGCAGCCAAGATCGTGTGGACGGAGGATATAATTCACCCCTCCACTTT	many	.	TRBV4-3	TRBJ1-6
CATSIGQGLRETQYF	TGTGCCACCAGTATAGGACAGGGGTTGAGAGAGACCCAGTACTTC	many	TRBD1	TRBV24-1	TRBJ2-5
CSAGTVEAFF	TGCAGCGCTGGGACAGTTGAAGCTTTCTTT	many	TRBD1	TRBV29-1	TRBJ1-1
CASSEFRSAGGADTQYF	TGTGCCAGCAGTGAATTTCGGTCAGCGGGAGGAGCAGATACGCAGTATTTT	many	TRBD2	TRBV25-1	TRBJ2-3
CSALKPETQYF	TGCAGTGCGCTAAAGCCGGAGACCCAGTACTTC	many	.	TRBV20-1	TRBJ2-5
CASSLADGEEAFF	TGCGCCAGCAGCTTGGCGGACGGGGAAGAAGCTTTCTTT	many	.	TRBV5-1	TRBJ1-1
CASSRSLAGTGKHSPLHF	TGTGCCAGCAGTCGGTCGCTCGCCGGGACAGGGAAACATTCACCCCTCCACTTT	many	TRBD1	TRBV7-8	TRBJ1-6
CASSQRGVGAYGYTF	TGTGCCAGCAGCCAGCGGGGGGTGGGGGCCTATGGCTACACCTTC	many	.	TRBV6-5	TRBJ1-2
CAISGGPRNEQFF	TGTGCCATCAGTGGGGGACCACGCAATGAGCAGTTCTTC	many	.	TRBV10-3	TRBJ2-1
CATSRGRVINTEAFF	TGTGCCACCAGCAGAGGACGGGTAATAAACACTGAAGCTTTCTTT	many	.	TRBV15	TRBJ1-1
CASSRDREAPLHF	TGTGCCAGCAGTCGGGACAGGGAGGCACCCCTCCACTTT	few	TRBD1	TRBV6-2/TRBV6-3	TRBJ1-6
CASSPIGGNTEAFF	TGTGCCAGCTCACCTATAGGCGGGAACACTGAAGCTTTCTTT	few	.	TRBV18	TRBJ1-1
CASSLTGDVEETQYF	TGTGCCAGCAGCTTAACAGGGGACGTAGAAGAGACCCAGTACTTC	many	.	TRBV7-3	TRBJ2-5
CASSQALGQEGYGYTF	TGTGCCAGCAGCCAAGCCCTGGGGCAGGAAGGCTATGGCTACACCTTC	.	.	TRBV4-2	TRBJ1-2
CASSPATGLNSPLHF	TGTGCCAGCAGCCCCGCGACAGGCCTTAATTCACCCCTCCACTTT	.	.	TRBV7-9	TRBJ1-6
CSGQGGSTDTQYF	TGCAGCGGACAGGGGGGAAGCACAGATACGCAGTATTTT	many	TRBD1	TRBV29-1	TRBJ2-3
CASSQRVVAGFPETQYF	TGTGCCAGCAGCCAAAGGGTGGTAGCGGGATTTCCAGAGACCCAGTACTTC	few	TRBD2	TRBV14	TRBJ2-5
CSARERKRRGLTGNTIYF	TGCAGTGCTAGAGAAAGGAAGAGAAGAGGGTTGACTGGAAACACCATATATTTT	.	.	TRBV20-1	TRBJ1-3
CASGTASYEQYF	TGTGCCAGCGGGACAGCTTCCTACGAGCAGTACTTC	many	TRBD1	TRBV3-1	TRBJ2-7
CASSLVGTGSYNSPLHF	TGTGCCAGCAGCTTAGTCGGGACGGGCTCCTATAATTCACCCCTCCACTTT	many	.	TRBV7-2	TRBJ1-6
CASTLGQGFYGYTF	TGTGCCAGCACCCTCGGACAGGGGTTCTATGGCTACACCTTC	.	TRBD1	TRBV6-1	TRBJ1-2
CASSLDTFFGYTF	TGTGCCAGCAGTTTGGATACCTTTTTTGGCTACACCTTC	many	.	TRBV28	TRBJ1-2
CASSDPGFEAFF	TGTGCCAGCAGTGACCCAGGGTTTGAAGCTTTCTTT	many	.	TRBV6-5	TRBJ1-1
CASSLMGQLKLFF	TGTGCCAGCAGCTTAATGGGACAGCTGAAACTGTTTTTT	many	TRBD1	TRBV7-9	TRBJ1-4
CASSQATGTYEQYF	TGCGCCAGCAGCCAAGCTACAGGGACGTACGAGCAGTACTTC	few	.	TRBV4-1	TRBJ2-7
CASSFSEVYTEAFF	TGTGCCAGCAGTTTCTCGGAGGTATACACTGAAGCTTTCTTT	few	.	TRBV6-5	TRBJ1-1
CASSYSNRNTQYF	TGTGCCAGCAGTTACTCGAACCGAAATACGCAGTATTTT	many	.	TRBV6-5	TRBJ2-3
CASSLAGTGPYEQYF	TGTGCCAGCAGCCTTGCCGGGACAGGGCCCTACGAGCAGTACTTC	few	TRBD1	TRBV14	TRBJ2-7
CSAGTGGIYNEQFF	TGCAGTGCCGGTACAGGGGGCATCTACAATGAGCAGTTCTTC	many	TRBD1	TRBV20-1	TRBJ2-1
CASSSLVDTQYF	TGCGCCAGCAGCTCCCTCGTAGATACGCAGTATTTT	many	.	TRBV5-1	TRBJ2-3
CSASLFTDTQYF	TGCAGTGCTAGCCTCTTCACAGATACGCAGTATTTT	many	.	TRBV20-1	TRBJ2-3
CAISESFGLAGGSSSYNEQFF	TGTGCCATCAGTGAGTCTTTTGGGCTAGCGGGGGGGAGTAGCTCCTACAATGAGCAGTTCTTC	few	TRBD2	TRBV10-3	TRBJ2-1
CASSRTDTQYF	TGTGCCAGCAGCCGCACAGATACGCAGTATTTT	many	.	TRBV12-3/TRBV12-4	TRBJ2-3
CASSLPGHSNQPQHF	TGTGCCAGCAGTTTACCAGGGCACAGCAATCAGCCCCAGCATTTT	.	.	TRBV28	TRBJ1-5
CASSLATNQPQHF	TGTGCCAGCAGTTTAGCTACCAATCAGCCCCAGCATTTT	many	.	TRBV12-3/TRBV12-4	TRBJ1-5
CASSPWRGPKETQYF	TGTGCCAGCTCACCCTGGCGGGGACCAAAAGAGACCCAGTACTTC	few	.	TRBV18	TRBJ2-5